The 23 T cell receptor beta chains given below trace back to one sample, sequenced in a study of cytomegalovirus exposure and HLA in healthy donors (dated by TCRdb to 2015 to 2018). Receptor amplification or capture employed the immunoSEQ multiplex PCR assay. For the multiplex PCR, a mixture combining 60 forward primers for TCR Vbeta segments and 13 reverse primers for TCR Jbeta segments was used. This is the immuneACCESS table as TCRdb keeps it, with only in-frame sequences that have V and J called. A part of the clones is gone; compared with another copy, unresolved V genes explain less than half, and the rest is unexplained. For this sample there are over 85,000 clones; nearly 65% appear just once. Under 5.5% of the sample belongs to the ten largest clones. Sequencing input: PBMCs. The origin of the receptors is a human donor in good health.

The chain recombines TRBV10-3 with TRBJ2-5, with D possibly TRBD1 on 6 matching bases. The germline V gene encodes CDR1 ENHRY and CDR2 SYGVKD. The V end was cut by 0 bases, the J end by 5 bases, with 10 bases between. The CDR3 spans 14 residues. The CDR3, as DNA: TGTGCCATCAGTGAGTCACAGGGTGCGGAGACCCAGTACTTC. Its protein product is CAISESQGAETQYF.

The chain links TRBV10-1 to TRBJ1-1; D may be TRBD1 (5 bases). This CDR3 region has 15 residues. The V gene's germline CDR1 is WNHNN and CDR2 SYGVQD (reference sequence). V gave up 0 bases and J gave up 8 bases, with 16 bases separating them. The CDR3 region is CASSESRTLGSEAFF. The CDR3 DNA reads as TGCGCCAGCAGTGAGTCCCGGACACTGGGATCGGAAGCTTTCTTT.

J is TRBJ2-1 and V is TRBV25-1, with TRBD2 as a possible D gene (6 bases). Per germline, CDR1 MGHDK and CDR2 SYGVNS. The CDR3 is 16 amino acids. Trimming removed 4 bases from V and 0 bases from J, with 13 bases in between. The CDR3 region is CASSGSGLHSYNEQFF. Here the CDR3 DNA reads TGTGCCAGCAGTGGATCGGGACTTCACTCCTACAATGAGCAGTTCTTC.

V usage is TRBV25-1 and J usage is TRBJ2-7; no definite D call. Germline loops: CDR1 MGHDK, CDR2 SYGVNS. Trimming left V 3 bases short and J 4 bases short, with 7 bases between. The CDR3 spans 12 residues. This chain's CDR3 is CASSESLYEQYF. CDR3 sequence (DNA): TGTGCCAGCAGTGAGTCTCTGTACGAGCAGTACTTC.

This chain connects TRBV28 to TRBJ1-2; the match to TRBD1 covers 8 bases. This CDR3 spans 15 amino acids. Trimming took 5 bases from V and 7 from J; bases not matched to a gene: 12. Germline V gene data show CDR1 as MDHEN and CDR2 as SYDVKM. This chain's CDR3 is CASSDPGRDRSGYTF. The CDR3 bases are TGTGCCAGCAGTGATCCCGGGCGGGACAGGTCTGGCTACACCTTC.

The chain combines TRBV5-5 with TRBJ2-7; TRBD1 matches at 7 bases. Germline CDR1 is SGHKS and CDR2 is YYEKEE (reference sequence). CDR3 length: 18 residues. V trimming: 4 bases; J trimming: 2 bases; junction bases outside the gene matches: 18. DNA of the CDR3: TGTGCCAGCAGCAGGAAACACCTGCGCGGACAGGCACCCTACGAGCAGTACTTC. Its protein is CASSRKHLRGQAPYEQYF.

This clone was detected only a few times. The CDR3 sequence is CAITWGQDYEQYF. The CDR3 coding sequence is TGTGCCATCACATGGGGGCAGGACTACGAGCAGTACTTC. The chain uses TRBV10-3 and TRBJ2-7, with a possible D match to TRBD1 (6 bases). Germline V gene lookup returns CDR1 ENHRY and CDR2 SYGVKD. The CDR3 has 13 residues. V was pared by 7 bases and J by 3 bases, with 13 bases between.

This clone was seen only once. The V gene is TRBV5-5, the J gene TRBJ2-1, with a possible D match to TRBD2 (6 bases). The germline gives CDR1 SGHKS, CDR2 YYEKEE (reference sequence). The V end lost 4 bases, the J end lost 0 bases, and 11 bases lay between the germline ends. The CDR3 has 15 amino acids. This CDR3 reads CASSADYSSYNEQFF. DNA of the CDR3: TGTGCCAGCAGCGCGGACTATAGCTCCTACAATGAGCAGTTCTTC.

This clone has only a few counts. The CDR3 here is CASSRDRGLGNTIYF. In DNA form, the CDR3 reads TGTGCCAGCAGCCGGGACAGGGGGCTTGGAAACACCATATATTTT. V is TRBV5-6 and J is TRBJ1-3, with 12 positions matching TRBD1. The CDR3 runs 15 residues. Germline V gives CDR1 SGHDT, CDR2 YYEEEE. J gave up 3 bases and V 4 bases, and 2 bases lay outside the gene matches.

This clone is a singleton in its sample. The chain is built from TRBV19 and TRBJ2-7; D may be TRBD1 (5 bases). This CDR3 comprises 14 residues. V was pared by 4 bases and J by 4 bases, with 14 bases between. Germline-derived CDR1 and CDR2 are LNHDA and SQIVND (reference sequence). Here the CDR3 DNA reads TGTGCCAGTAGTACCCTCCAGGGTGGGTACGAGCAGTACTTC. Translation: CASSTLQGGYEQYF.

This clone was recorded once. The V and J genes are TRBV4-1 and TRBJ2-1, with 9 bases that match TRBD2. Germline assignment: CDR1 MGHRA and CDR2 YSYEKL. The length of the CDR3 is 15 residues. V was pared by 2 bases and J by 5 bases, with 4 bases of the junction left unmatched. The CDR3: CASSQTGLADNEQFF. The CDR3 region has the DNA TGCGCCAGCAGCCAAACGGGACTAGCAGACAATGAGCAGTTCTTC.

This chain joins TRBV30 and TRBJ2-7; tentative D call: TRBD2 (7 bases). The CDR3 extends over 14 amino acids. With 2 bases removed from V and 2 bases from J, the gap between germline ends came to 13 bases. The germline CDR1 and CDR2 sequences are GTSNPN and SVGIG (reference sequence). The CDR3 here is CAWSSFGGPYEQYF. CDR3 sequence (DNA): TGTGCCTGGAGTTCTTTCGGGGGGCCCTACGAGCAGTACTTC.

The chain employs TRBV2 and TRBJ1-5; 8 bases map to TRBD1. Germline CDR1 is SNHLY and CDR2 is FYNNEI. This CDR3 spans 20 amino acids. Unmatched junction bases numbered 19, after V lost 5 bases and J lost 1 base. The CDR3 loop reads CASSPDIKPGQAWSNQPQHF. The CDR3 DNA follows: TGTGCCAGCAGTCCCGACATAAAACCGGGACAGGCATGGAGCAATCAGCCCCAGCATTTT.

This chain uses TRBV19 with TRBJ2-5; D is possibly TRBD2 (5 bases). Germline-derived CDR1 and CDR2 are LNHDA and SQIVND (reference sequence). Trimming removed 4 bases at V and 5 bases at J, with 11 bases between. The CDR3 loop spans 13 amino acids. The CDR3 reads CASSTEGWETQYF. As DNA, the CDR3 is TGTGCCAGTAGTACCGAGGGTTGGGAGACCCAGTACTTC. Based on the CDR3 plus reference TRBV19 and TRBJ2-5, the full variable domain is DGGITQSPKYLFRKEGQNVTLSCEQNLNHDAMYWYRQDPGQGLRLIYYSQIVNDFQKGDIAEGYSVSREKKESFPLTVTSAQKNPTAFYLCASSTEGWETQYFGPGTRLLVL.

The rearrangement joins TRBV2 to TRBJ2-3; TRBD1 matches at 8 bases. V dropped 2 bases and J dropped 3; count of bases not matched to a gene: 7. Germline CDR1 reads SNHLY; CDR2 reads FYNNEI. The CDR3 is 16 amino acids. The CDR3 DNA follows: TGTGCCAGCAGTGAACAGGGGGCCAGAGGAACAGATACGCAGTATTTT. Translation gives CASSEQGARGTDTQYF. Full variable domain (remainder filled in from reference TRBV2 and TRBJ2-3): EPEVTQTPSHQVTQMGQEVILRCVPISNHLYFYWYRQILGQKVEFLVSFYNNEISEKSEIFDDQFSVERPDGSNFTLKIRSTKLEDSAMYFCASSEQGARGTDTQYFGPGTRLTVL.

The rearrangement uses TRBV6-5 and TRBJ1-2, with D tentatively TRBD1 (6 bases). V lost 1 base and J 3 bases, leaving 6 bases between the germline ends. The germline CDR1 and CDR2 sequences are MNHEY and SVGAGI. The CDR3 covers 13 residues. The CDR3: CASSYYRDYGYTF. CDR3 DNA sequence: TGTGCCAGCAGTTACTACAGGGACTATGGCTACACCTTC.

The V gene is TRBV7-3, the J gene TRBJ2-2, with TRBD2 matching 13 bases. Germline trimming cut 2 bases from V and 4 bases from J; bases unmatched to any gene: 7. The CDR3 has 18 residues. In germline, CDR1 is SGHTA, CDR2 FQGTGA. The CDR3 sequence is CASSLVLAGGRGTGELFF. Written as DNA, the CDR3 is TGTGCCAGCAGCTTAGTACTAGCGGGAGGGCGTGGCACCGGGGAGCTGTTTTTT.

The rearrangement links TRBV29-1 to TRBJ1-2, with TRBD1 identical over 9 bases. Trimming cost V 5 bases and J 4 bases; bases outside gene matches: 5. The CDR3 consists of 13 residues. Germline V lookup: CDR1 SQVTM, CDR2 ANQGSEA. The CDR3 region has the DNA TGCAGCGTTCCACAGGGGGCGGGCTATGGCTACACCTTC. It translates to CSVPQGAGYGYTF.

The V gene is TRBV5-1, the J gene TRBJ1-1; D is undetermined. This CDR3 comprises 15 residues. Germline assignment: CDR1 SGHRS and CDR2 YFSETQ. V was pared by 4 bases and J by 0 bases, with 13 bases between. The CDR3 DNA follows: TGCGCCAGCAGCACCTTGACCGGGATGAACACTGAAGCTTTCTTT. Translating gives CASSTLTGMNTEAFF.

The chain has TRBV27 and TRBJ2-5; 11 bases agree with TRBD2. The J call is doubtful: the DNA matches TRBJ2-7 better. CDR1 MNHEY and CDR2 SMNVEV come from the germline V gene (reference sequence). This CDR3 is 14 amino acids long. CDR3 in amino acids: CASSSTTSGSEQYF. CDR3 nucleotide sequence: TGTGCCAGCAGTTCAACTACTAGCGGGAGCGAGCAGTACTTC.

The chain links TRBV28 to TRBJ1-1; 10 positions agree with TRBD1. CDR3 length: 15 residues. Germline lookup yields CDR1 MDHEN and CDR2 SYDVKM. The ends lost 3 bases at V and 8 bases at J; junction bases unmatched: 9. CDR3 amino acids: CASSLSRTGGGEAFF. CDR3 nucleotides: TGTGCCAGCAGTTTGTCGCGGACAGGGGGAGGCGAAGCTTTCTTT.

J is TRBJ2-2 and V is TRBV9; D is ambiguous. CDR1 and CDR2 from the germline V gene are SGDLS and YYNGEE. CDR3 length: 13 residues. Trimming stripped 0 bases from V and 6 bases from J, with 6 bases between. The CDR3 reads CASSVVEAGELFF. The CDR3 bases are TGTGCCAGCAGCGTAGTCGAGGCCGGGGAGCTGTTTTTT.

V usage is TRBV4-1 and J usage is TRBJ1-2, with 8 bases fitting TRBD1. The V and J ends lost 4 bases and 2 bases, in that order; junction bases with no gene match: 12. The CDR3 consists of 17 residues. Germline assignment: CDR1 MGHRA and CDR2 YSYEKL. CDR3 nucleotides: TGCGCCAGCAGCCCGAGCTTCCGTACAGGGGGAAACTATGGCTACACCTTC. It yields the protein CASSPSFRTGGNYGYTF.